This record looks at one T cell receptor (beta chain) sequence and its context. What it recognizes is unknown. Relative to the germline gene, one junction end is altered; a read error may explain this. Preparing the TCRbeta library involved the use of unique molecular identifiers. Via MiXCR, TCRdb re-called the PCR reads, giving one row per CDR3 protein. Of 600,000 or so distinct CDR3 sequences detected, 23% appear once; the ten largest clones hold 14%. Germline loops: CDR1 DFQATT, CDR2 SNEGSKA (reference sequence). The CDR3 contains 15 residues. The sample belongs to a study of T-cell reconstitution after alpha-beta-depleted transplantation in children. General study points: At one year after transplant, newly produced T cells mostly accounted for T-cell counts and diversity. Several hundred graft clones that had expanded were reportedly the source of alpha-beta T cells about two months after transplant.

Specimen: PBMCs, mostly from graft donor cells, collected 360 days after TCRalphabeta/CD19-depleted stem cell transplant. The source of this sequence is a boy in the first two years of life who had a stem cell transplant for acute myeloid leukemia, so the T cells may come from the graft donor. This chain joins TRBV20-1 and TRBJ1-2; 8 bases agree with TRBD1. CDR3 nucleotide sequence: TGCTGTGCTAGAGTTCGGACAGGGAGTAGCTATGGCTACACCTTC. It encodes CCARVRTGSSYGYTF.